Listed here is a single T cell receptor beta chain. The data are from a study of beta chain features in type 1 diabetes. CDR3 length: 16 amino acids. CDR1 and CDR2 (germline): SGHAT, FQNNGV. V lost 5 bases and J 12 bases, leaving 29 bases between the germline ends. The investigators reverse transcribed all of the isolated RNA, so they sequenced expressed TCRB transcripts. Some clones are missing from TCRdb's copy, which holds only in-frame ones; the method was immunoSEQ multiplex PCR. The sample lists some 240,000 clones; under 13% were seen once. CD4+ naive, central memory, regulatory and stem cell-like memory subsets were isolated by sorting on CD45RO/CCR7/CD25/CD127/CD95/CD27.

The receptor was derived from a man aged 18-30 years in good health. Source material: central memory CD4+ T cells from blood. The chain is built from TRBV11-2 and TRBJ2-7; D tentatively reads TRBD1 or TRBD2 (6 bases each). The CDR3 reads CASSPRGALQAVYLYF. The CDR3 region has the DNA TGTGCCAGCAGCCCTAGGGGGGCGTTACAGGCCGTATACCTGTACTTC.